This TCR beta chain was profiled in a study of OX40 agonist ivuxolimab in advanced cancers. Study-level information: Having had anti-PD-1, anti-PD-L1 or anti-CTLA-4 therapy before was allowed, and approximately 40% had some. Three individuals attained partial responses, comprising one hepatocellular carcinoma case and two cutaneous melanoma cases. General observations from the study: CD8+ T cells (on average) carried more expanded clones than CD4+ T cells.

Repertoires were generated with immunoSEQ multiplex PCR, while TCRdb's copy carries only in-frame clones and drops some. This sample has tens of thousands of clones; roughly 84% occur once, and the top ten carry less than 2%. On this clone: Its cognate antigen is unknown.

J gave up 4 bases and V 3 bases, and 5 bases lay outside the gene matches. Germline V gives CDR1 SGHTA, CDR2 FQGTGA. This CDR3 comprises 15 residues. The sequences come from CD4+ or CD8+ T cells sorted from blood, collected in a trial of the OX40 agonist ivuxolimab. This chain connects TRBV7-3 to TRBJ2-1; 8 bases are shared with TRBD1. The source of this sequence is an adult with an advanced solid tumor such as melanoma, head and neck, liver or kidney cancer. The CDR3 region is CASSFDRGSYNEQFF. The DNA for the CDR3 is TGTGCCAGCAGCTTCGACAGGGGTTCTTACAATGAGCAGTTCTTC.